The rows below give T cell receptor beta chains drawn from one sample of a study of breast tumors, draining lymph nodes, adjacent tissues. TCRdb reanalysed the multiplex PCR reads using MiXCR and keeps one entry per CDR3 protein. The sample yields about 180,000 distinct CDR3 sequences, around a third seen once. The sample consisted of axillary lymph node tissue. These receptors came from a female donor with breast cancer. Some clones in this sample may be carry-over from other donors' samples. Both conserved end residues are part of each CDR3. Each record gives: clone size, D gene, V gene, J gene, CDR3 DNA, CDR3 protein. The D gene is left open where the match is weak. Clone size is stated in some rows and not others, as once, few, many or a class when expanded.

-,-,TRBV7-2,TRBJ2-2,TGTGCCAGCAGCTTAGCGTGGGCGGGACACGGGGAGCTGTTTTTT,CASSLAWAGHGELFF
many,-,TRBV2,TRBJ1-2,TGTGCCAGCAGTGAGGATCAGGGCTTCAGGGGCTACACCTTC,CASSEDQGFRGYTF
many,TRBD2,TRBV24-1,TRBJ2-1,TGTGCCACCAGTGATAATGGGGCGGGAGTCTCCTACAATGAGCAGTTCTTC,CATSDNGAGVSYNEQFF
many,TRBD1,TRBV6-4,TRBJ2-1,TGTGCCAGCAGAATAACAGGGGGCGTAGGCAATGAGCAGTTCTTC,CASRITGGVGNEQFF
-,-,TRBV11-3,TRBJ2-1,TGTGCCAGCAGCTCCCCAGCGTTGTGTCTCACCACCGATGAGCAGTTCTTC,CASSSPALCLTTDEQFF
many,-,TRBV24-1,TRBJ1-3,TGTGCCACCAGTGATTTGAGGGGAAACACCATATATTTT,CATSDLRGNTIYF
few,TRBD2,TRBV14,TRBJ2-2,TGTGCCAGCAGCCATCACAAAACCGGGACTAGCGGGGGGGGAGGCACCGGGGAGCTGTTTTTT,CASSHHKTGTSGGGGTGELFF
-,TRBD1,TRBV7-8,TRBJ1-6,TGTGCCAGCGGCCTCCGGGACAGAGCTTCCCATAATTCACCCCTCCACTTT,CASGLRDRASHNSPLHF
-,-,TRBV5-6,TRBJ1-1,TGTGCCAGCAGCTTGGGGTCGGGCACTGAAGCTTTCTTT,CASSLGSGTEAFF
once,-,TRBV5-8,TRBJ2-1,TGTGCCAGCAGCTTGTGGTCTACGGGGGCCTCCTACAATGAGCAGTTCTTC,CASSLWSTGASYNEQFF
many,TRBD1,TRBV4-1,TRBJ2-1,TGCGCCAGCAGCCAAGAAGGGTACAGGGGTGAGTTCTTC,CASSQEGYRGEFF
-,-,TRBV7-3,TRBJ2-3,TGTGCCAGCAGCTTGACAGGCCACACAGATACGCAGTATTTT,CASSLTGHTDTQYF
many,-,TRBV2,TRBJ1-4,TGTGCCAGCATTCTTCAGGGTGAAAAACTGTTTTTT,CASILQGEKLFF
-,-,TRBV27,TRBJ1-2,TGTGCCAGCAGGCTCACAGGGATCTCTATGAGGGAGGACTTC,CASRLTGISMREDF
many,-,TRBV20-1,TRBJ1-2,TGCAGTGCCCCGGGAAGCAGCGACTATGGCTACACCTTC,CSAPGSSDYGYTF
many,-,TRBV12-3/TRBV12-4,TRBJ2-7,TGTGCCAGCAGTTTCGGGCGGGGGCCGATCTACGAGCAGTACTTC,CASSFGRGPIYEQYF
few,TRBD2,TRBV20-1,TRBJ2-3,TGCAGTGCTAGAGACCAGCGGGAGGGCCCCACAGATACGCAGTATTTT,CSARDQREGPTDTQYF
many,TRBD1,TRBV3-1,TRBJ1-6,TGTGCCAGCAGCCACACCACAGGGGTTGAATCACCCCTCCACTTT,CASSHTTGVESPLHF
-,TRBD1,TRBV2,TRBJ2-5,TGTGCCAGCAGCACCACAGGGGGTGCAGAGACCCAGTACTTC,CASSTTGGAETQYF
-,-,TRBV5-4,TRBJ1-6,TGTGTCAGCAGGGGATTAGCAGCTCCCCCCCTCCACTTT,CVSRGLAAPPLHF
-,-,TRBV28,TRBJ1-2,TGTGCCACCATTTATAGGCGTGAATATGGCTACACCTTC,CATIYRREYGYTF
-,TRBD2,TRBV9,TRBJ2-1,TGTGCCAGCAGTAGCGGGGGGGACAATGAGCAGTTCTTC,CASSSGGDNEQFF
many,TRBD1,TRBV30,TRBJ2-2,TGTGCCTGGACCCGGGACAGAGTCAACACCGGGGAGCTGTTTTTT,CAWTRDRVNTGELFF
many,TRBD1,TRBV7-9,TRBJ2-1,TGTGCCAGCAGCTTAGTACAGGGGTTAAGCTACAATGAGCAGTTCTTC,CASSLVQGLSYNEQFF
many,TRBD2,TRBV7-2,TRBJ2-5,TGTGCCAGCAGCCTCGGCGGGAGAGGAGAGACCCAGTACTTC,CASSLGGRGETQYF
many,-,TRBV30,TRBJ2-1,TGTGCCTGGGCCTCCGGGACTGGTGATGAGCAGTTCTTC,CAWASGTGDEQFF
many,-,TRBV24-1,TRBJ1-2,TGTGCCACCAGTGTGGGTAACTATGGCTACACCTTC,CATSVGNYGYTF
many,TRBD1,TRBV29-1,TRBJ1-2,TGCAGCGTTGAGACAGGGGGCTATGGCTACACCTTC,CSVETGGYGYTF
many,TRBD1,TRBV5-1,TRBJ2-1,TGCGCCAGCAGCCAAGGACAGGGGGCCTTCTCCTACAATGAGCAGTTCTTC,CASSQGQGAFSYNEQFF
-,-,TRBV6-6,TRBJ2-1,TGTGCCAGCAGTTACGGCGTCGAGCTGCAGCAGTTCTTC,CASSYGVELQQFF
many,-,TRBV18,TRBJ2-3,TGTGCCAGCTCACCATTCCCTCTCGGTAGCACAGATACGCAGTATTTT,CASSPFPLGSTDTQYF
-,-,TRBV27,TRBJ1-2,TGTGCCAGCAGTTCCCTTAGGGCGGGGGATGGCTACACCTTC,CASSSLRAGDGYTF
many,TRBD1,TRBV14,TRBJ1-3,TGTGCCAGCAGCCAGAGGACAGGCACTGGAAACACCATATATTTT,CASSQRTGTGNTIYF
-,-,TRBV7-2,TRBJ2-7,TGTGCCAGCAGCCTGGAGGATAGTCAGGGGCAGTACTTC,CASSLEDSQGQYF
few,-,TRBV7-2,TRBJ1-1,TGTGCCAGCAGCTTGAGGATGAACACTGAAGCTTTCTTT,CASSLRMNTEAFF
many,-,TRBV7-3,TRBJ2-1,TGTGCCAGCAGCTCCCGGGACTCAAATGAGCAGTTCTTC,CASSSRDSNEQFF
many,-,TRBV5-6,TRBJ2-1,TGTGCCAGCAGCTTGCGACTGAATGAGCAGTTCTTC,CASSLRLNEQFF
many,-,TRBV18,TRBJ1-5,TGTGCCAGCTCACCCCTGCCAGGGAGCAATCAGCCCCAGCATTTT,CASSPLPGSNQPQHF
-,-,TRBV7-6,TRBJ1-1,TGTGCCAGCAGCCTCGTTGGCGTAGATTTGGCTTTCTTT,CASSLVGVDLAFF
-,TRBD2,TRBV5-6,TRBJ2-1,TGTGCCAGCATGGGACTAGAAGCCTACAATGAGCAGTTCTTC,CASMGLEAYNEQFF
-,-,TRBV27,TRBJ2-7,TGTGCCAGCAGTTTATCGTACCCCCTCTCCGAGCAGTACTTC,CASSLSYPLSEQYF
-,TRBD2,TRBV7-9,TRBJ2-3,TGTGCCAGCAGCTTAGCGGGACTAGGGGGGGTACCAGATACGCAGTATTTT,CASSLAGLGGVPDTQYF
-,TRBD2,TRBV5-4,TRBJ2-5,TGTGCCAGCAGCTTTACTCTAGCGGCATATCAAGAGACCCAGTACTTC,CASSFTLAAYQETQYF
many,TRBD1,TRBV20-1,TRBJ2-7,TGCAGTGCGGCGCCGGGACAGGGTAATGAGCAGTACTTC,CSAAPGQGNEQYF
many,TRBD1,TRBV9,TRBJ1-4,TGTGCCAGCAGCGCTAACAGGGGGAATGAAAAACTGTTTTTT,CASSANRGNEKLFF
many,TRBD1,TRBV5-1,TRBJ2-3,TGCGCCAGCAGCTTGGAGGGGGCCGCGGATACGCAGTATTTT,CASSLEGAADTQYF
-,TRBD2,TRBV24-1,TRBJ2-7,TGTGCCACCAGGACGTCTGGCGGGAGGGCCGGCGAGCAGTACTTC,CATRTSGGRAGEQYF
-,-,TRBV27,TRBJ2-2,TGTGCCAACAGTTTCCTCACACGTGGCACCGGGGAGCTGTTTTTT,CANSFLTRGTGELFF
-,-,TRBV7-2,TRBJ1-5,TGTGCCAGCAGCTCCCAGCATTTT,CASSSQHF
-,-,TRBV5-8,TRBJ2-5,TGTGCCAGCAGAGACCGACAGCCGGAGACCCAGTACTTC,CASRDRQPETQYF